Listed below are T cell receptor beta chains from one sample, sequenced in a study of neurological immune-mediated disorders. Using its own MiXCR run on the 5' RACE reads, TCRdb lists one record per CDR3 protein. This sample has 70,000 to 95,000 distinct CDR3 sequences; about 15% occur once, and the top ten carry roughly 14%. Material: PBMCs. The receptors come from a woman between 35 and 50 years old in good health. Each CDR3 is given with its conserved first and last residue. The listing skips clone size in some rows; elsewhere it reads once, few, many or a size class.

abundance,j_gene,v_gene,CDR3aa
many,TRBJ1-1,TRBV29-1,CSVGNTEAFF
many,TRBJ1-1,TRBV6-6,CASSYGGGVAEAFF
many,TRBJ2-7,TRBV14,CASSQGWLGANPYEQYF
many,TRBJ2-2,TRBV27,CASRGMGPGELFF
.,TRBJ2-1,TRBV11-2,CASSPPGTGTGNEQFF
many,TRBJ2-1,TRBV10-2,CASRNFRRGTANEQFF
many,TRBJ2-7,TRBV7-9,CASSFGLTGEQYF
many,TRBJ1-2,TRBV29-1,CSVAENNYGYTF
many,TRBJ1-5,TRBV27,CASTQLLPSGIPNQPQHF
many,TRBJ2-1,TRBV27,CASSSTGTNEQFF
.,TRBJ2-7,TRBV12-3/TRBV12-4,CASSVSGGSSYEQYF
.,TRBJ2-2,TRBV7-3,CASSLGAGAPGELFF
many,TRBJ2-1,TRBV7-2,CASSLFAGDEQFF
many,TRBJ2-2,TRBV4-1,CASSQFFGRTGELFF
many,TRBJ1-1,TRBV7-2,CASSFSVNTEAFF
many,TRBJ1-4,TRBV7-8,CASSQGGQANEKLFF
many,TRBJ1-1,TRBV20-1,CSARDRENTEAFF
many,TRBJ2-3,TRBV7-2,CASSGPGTGEDTQYF
many,TRBJ1-2,TRBV15,CATSRPSTGIYGYTF
many,TRBJ1-2,TRBV21-1,CASSPGPLSKPNYGYTF
many,TRBJ1-3,TRBV3-1,CASSQGLRRVISGNTIYF
many,TRBJ2-4,TRBV6-6,CASSYPGQGGKNIQYF
many,TRBJ1-1,TRBV20-1,CSARYRVYLPEAFF
many,TRBJ2-2,TRBV29-1,CSGGAGDTGELFF
few,TRBJ2-3,TRBV5-1,CASSLNVAGGADTQYF
many,TRBJ1-2,TRBV6-2/TRBV6-3,CASSTNPGTPYGYTF
many,TRBJ1-1,TRBV29-1,CSVDMGEGTEAFF
many,TRBJ1-1,TRBV5-6,CASSPWDRDTEAFF
.,TRBJ1-1,TRBV12-3/TRBV12-4,CASSLVPGNTEAFF
many,TRBJ2-7,TRBV12-3/TRBV12-4,CASSSSFSYEQYF
.,TRBJ1-2,TRBV6-5,CASRLTGENGYTF
many,TRBJ1-5,TRBV2,CASNDQDPYQPQHF
many,TRBJ1-6,TRBV7-2,CASNLRQGGDPLHF
many,TRBJ1-4,TRBV5-1,CASSRGGEVNEKLFF
many,TRBJ1-2,TRBV5-6,CASSRERDGGYTF
.,TRBJ1-2,TRBV28,CASTHNYGYTF
many,TRBJ2-3,TRBV5-1,CASSLSVGPDTQYF
many,TRBJ2-3,TRBV9,CASSVESLAGGLQVSTDTQYF
many,TRBJ2-1,TRBV20-1,CSAQPDGGLYNEQFF
many,TRBJ2-6,TRBV2,CASSTLKGAGANVLTF
many,TRBJ2-1,TRBV6-5,CASSYFPTLGRTVDNEQFF
many,TRBJ1-2,TRBV5-1,CASSTHPDRGYGYTF
many,TRBJ1-5,TRBV28,CASSFRQSNSNQPQHF
many,TRBJ2-1,TRBV10-3,CAISGSFNEQFF
many,TRBJ2-2,TRBV5-1,CASRRTGEDTGELFF
many,TRBJ2-5,TRBV20-1,CSAGGSSGGPREYF
many,TRBJ1-1,TRBV3-1,CASSPRAGTEAFF
many,TRBJ2-5,TRBV7-6,CASSLAGGRGETQYF
.,TRBJ1-1,TRBV11-2,CASSFGFGTEAFF